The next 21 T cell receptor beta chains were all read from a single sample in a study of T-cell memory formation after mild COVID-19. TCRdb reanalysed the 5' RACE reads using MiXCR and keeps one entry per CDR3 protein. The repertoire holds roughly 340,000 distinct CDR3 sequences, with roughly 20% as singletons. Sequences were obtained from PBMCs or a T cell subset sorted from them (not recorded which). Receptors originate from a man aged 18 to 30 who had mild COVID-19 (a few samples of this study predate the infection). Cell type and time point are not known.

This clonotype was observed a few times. CDR3 residues: CASSSGLYEQYF. The CDR3 DNA reads as TGTGCCAGCAGCTCGGGACTTTACGAGCAGTACTTC. The chain uses TRBV7-9 and TRBJ2-7; D is perhaps TRBD2 (6 bases). V lost 4 bases and J lost 4, with 8 bases in between. Looked up from germline, CDR1 is SEHNR and CDR2 is FQNEAQ (reference sequence). The CDR3 sequence is 12 residues long. Using reference TRBV7-9 and TRBJ2-7 for the parts outside the CDR3, the full variable domain is DTGVSQNPRHKITKRGQNVTFRCDPISEHNRLYWYRQTLGQGPEFLTYFQNEAQLEKSRLLSDRFSAERPKGSFSTLEIQRTEQGDSAMYLCASSSGLYEQYFGPGTRLTVT.

CDR3 loop: CATSRQGSNTGELFF. CDR3 nucleotide sequence: TGTGCCACCAGCAGGCAGGGTAGTAACACCGGGGAGCTGTTTTTT. This chain joins TRBV15 and TRBJ2-2, with D perhaps matching TRBD1 (5 bases). V was cut by 3 bases and J by 2 bases, with 10 bases left in between. Germline V CDR1 and CDR2: LNHNV, YYDKDF (reference sequence). The CDR3 contains 15 residues.

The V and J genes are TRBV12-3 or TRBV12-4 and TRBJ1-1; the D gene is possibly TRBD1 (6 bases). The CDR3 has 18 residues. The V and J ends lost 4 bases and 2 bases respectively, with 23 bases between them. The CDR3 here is CASSSPRIGRQENTEAFF. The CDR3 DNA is TGTGCCAGCAGTTCCCCACGCATAGGTAGACAGGAAAACACTGAAGCTTTCTTT.

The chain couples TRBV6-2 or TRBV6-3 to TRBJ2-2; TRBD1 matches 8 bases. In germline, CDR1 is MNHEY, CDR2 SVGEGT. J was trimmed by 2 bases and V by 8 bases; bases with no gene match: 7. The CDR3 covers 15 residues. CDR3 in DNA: TGTGCCAGCGACGACAGGGGCGATAACACCGGGGAGCTGTTTTTT. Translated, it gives CASDDRGDNTGELFF.

CDR3 sequence (DNA): TGTGCCAGCAGCTACAGGGACACCCAGGTTAATGGCTACACCTTC. This sequence encodes CASSYRDTQVNGYTF. The chain joins TRBV7-2 to TRBJ1-2, with a tentative D call TRBD1 (6 bases). This CDR3 has 15 residues. CDR1 and CDR2 from the germline V gene are SGHTA and FQGNSA. The V gene lost 4 bases and the J gene lost 6 bases, with 18 bases spanning the gap.

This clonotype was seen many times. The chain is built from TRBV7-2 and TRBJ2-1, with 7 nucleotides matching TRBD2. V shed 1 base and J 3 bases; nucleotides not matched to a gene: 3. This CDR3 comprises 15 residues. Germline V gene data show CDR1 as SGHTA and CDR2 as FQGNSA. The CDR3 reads CASSLVASGYNEQFF. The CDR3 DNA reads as TGTGCCAGCAGCTTAGTGGCTAGCGGCTACAATGAGCAGTTCTTC.

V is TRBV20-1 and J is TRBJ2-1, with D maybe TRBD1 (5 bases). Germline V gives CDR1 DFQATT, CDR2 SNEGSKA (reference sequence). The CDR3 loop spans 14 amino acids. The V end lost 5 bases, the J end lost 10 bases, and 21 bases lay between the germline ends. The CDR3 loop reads CSASPGLTQGEQFF. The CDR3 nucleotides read TGCAGTGCTTCCCCAGGTTTGACCCAGGGAGAGCAGTTCTTC.

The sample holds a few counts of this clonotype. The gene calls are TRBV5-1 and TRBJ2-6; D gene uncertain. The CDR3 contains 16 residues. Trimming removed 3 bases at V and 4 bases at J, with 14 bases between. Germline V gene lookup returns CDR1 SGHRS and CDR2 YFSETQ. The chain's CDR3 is CASSSSFPPGANVLTF. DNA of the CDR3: TGCGCCAGCAGCTCTTCCTTCCCGCCCGGGGCCAACGTCCTGACTTTC.

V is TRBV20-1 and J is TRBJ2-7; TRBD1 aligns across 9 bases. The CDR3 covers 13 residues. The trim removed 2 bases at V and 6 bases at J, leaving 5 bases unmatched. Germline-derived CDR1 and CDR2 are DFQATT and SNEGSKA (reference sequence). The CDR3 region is CSARKQTGGEQYV. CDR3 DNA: TGCAGTGCTAGAAAACAGACAGGGGGCGAGCAGTACGTC.

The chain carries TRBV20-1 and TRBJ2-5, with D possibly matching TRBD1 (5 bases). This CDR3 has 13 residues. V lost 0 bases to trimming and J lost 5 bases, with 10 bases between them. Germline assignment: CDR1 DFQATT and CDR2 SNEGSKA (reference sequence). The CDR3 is CSARDSGLETQYF. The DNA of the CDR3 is TGCAGTGCTAGAGATTCAGGGTTGGAGACCCAGTACTTC.

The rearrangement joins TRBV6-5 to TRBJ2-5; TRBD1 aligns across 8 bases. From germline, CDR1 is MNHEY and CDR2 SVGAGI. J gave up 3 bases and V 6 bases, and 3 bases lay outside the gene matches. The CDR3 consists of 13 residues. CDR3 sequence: CASRHRGEETQYF. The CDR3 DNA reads TGTGCCAGCAGACACAGGGGGGAAGAGACCCAGTACTTC.

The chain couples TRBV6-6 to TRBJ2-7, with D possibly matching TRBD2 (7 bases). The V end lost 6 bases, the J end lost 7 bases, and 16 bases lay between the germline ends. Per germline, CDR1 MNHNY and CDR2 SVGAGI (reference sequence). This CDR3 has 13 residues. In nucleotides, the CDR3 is TGTGCCAGCAGGACCTGGGAGGGGGGGGAGCAGTACTTC. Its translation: CASRTWEGGEQYF.

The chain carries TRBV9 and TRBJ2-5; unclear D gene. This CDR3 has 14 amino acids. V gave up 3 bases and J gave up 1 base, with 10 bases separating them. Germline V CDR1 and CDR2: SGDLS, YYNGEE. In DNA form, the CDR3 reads TGTGCCAGCAGCGAGGCCGTAGCCCAAGAGACCCAGTACTTC. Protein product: CASSEAVAQETQYF.

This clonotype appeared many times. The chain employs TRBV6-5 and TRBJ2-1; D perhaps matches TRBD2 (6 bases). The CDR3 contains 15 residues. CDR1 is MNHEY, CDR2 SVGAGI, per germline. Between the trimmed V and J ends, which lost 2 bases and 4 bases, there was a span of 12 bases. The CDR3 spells CASSYESGGYNEQFF. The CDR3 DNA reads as TGTGCCAGCAGTTACGAGTCTGGAGGGTACAATGAGCAGTTCTTC.

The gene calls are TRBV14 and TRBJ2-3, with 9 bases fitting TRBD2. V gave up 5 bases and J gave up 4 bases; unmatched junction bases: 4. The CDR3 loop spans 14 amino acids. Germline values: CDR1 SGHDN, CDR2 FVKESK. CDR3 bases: TGTGCCAGCAGCTTTAGCGGGAGAGCAGATACGCAGTATTTT. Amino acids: CASSFSGRADTQYF.

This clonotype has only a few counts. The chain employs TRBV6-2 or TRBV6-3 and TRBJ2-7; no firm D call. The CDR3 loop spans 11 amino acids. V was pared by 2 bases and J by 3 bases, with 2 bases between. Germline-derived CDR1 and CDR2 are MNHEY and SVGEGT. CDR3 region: CASSYDYEQYF. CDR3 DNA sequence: TGTGCCAGCAGTTACGACTACGAGCAGTACTTC.

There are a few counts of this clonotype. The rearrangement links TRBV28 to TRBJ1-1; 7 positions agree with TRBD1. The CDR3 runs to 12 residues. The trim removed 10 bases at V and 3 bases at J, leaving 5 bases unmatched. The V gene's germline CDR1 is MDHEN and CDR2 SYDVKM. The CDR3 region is CATLTGYTEAFF. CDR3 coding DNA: TGTGCCACCCTGACAGGGTACACTGAAGCTTTCTTT.

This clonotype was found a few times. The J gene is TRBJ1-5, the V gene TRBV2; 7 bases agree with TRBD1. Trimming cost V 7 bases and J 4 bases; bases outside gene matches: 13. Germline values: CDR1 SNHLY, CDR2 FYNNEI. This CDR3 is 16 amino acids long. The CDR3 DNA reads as TGTGCCAGCACCTTCGGACCGGGACAGATAAATCAGCCCCAGCATTTT. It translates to CASTFGPGQINQPQHF.

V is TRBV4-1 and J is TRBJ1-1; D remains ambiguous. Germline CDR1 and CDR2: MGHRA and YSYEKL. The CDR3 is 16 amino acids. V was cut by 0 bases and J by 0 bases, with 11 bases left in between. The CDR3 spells CASSQDIGSMNTEAFF. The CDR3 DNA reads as TGCGCCAGCAGCCAAGATATCGGCAGCATGAACACTGAAGCTTTCTTT.

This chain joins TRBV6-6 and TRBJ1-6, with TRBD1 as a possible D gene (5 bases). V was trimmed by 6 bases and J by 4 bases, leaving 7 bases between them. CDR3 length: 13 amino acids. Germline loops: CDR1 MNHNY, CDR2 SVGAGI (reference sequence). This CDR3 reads CASRTEYNSPLHF. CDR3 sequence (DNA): TGTGCCAGCAGGACAGAATATAATTCACCCCTCCACTTT.

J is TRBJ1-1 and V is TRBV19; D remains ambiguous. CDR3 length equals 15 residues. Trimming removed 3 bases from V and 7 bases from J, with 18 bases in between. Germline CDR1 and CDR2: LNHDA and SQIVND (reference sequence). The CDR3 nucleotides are TGTGCCAGTAGTATGCTCTCGTCTACTTGGGGTGAAGCTTTCTTT. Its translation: CASSMLSSTWGEAFF.